Following are 24 T cell receptor beta chains from one sample sequenced in a study of control samples from healthy donors and cancer patients (dated by TCRdb to about 2020). The library was obtained by the immunoSEQ multiplex PCR assay. TCRdb re-hosts the immuneACCESS table, in-frame sequences only. Its copies lack some clones; in the studies checked, an unresolved V gene accounts for under half of them, and the cause for the rest is not known. Present in this sample are over 150,000 clones, over 95% of which were seen just once. 0.95% to 1.1% of the sample is taken by the ten largest. Sequenced input: blood. Source of these receptors: a woman in her 30s in good health.

The gene calls are TRBV18 and TRBJ1-6, with TRBD1 as a possible D gene (5 bases). Germline V gives CDR1 KGHSH, CDR2 LQKENI. This CDR3 spans 16 amino acids. Trimming shortened V by 2 bases and J by 7 bases, and 15 bases separated the two germline ends. The CDR3 nucleotides read TGTGCCAGCTCACCATCGGCGGGGACGGGCAATTCACCCCTCCACTTT. Amino acids: CASSPSAGTGNSPLHF.

This clone appeared a few times. CDR3 DNA sequence: TGTGCCAGCAGCCCTCAGGTGAGCTCCTACAATGAGCAGTTCTTC. This gives the protein CASSPQVSSYNEQFF. The J gene is TRBJ2-1, the V gene TRBV9; D uncertain. V was pared by 4 bases and J by 0 bases, with 11 bases between. The CDR3 runs 15 residues. Germline-derived CDR1 and CDR2 are SGDLS and YYNGEE.

This chain uses TRBV7-9 with TRBJ2-2; tentative D call: TRBD1 (5 bases). There are 18 residues in the CDR3. The ends were cut back, 1 base at V and 2 bases at J, with 17 bases in the middle. Germline CDR1 is SEHNR and CDR2 is FQNEAQ (reference sequence). CDR3 loop: CASSLGKVAGLNTGELFF. Here the CDR3 DNA reads TGTGCCAGCAGCTTAGGGAAGGTGGCAGGGCTAAACACCGGGGAGCTGTTTTTT.

The genes are TRBV3-1 (or the pseudogene TRBV3-2) and TRBJ2-1; 8 bases fit TRBD2. Germline V gene sequence: CDR1 LGHDT, CDR2 YNNKEL (reference sequence). J gave up 6 bases and V 4 bases, and 11 bases lay outside the gene matches. The CDR3 covers 16 residues. CDR3 DNA: TGTGCCAGCAGCCTCCAGACCCCGGGAGGGCCCAATGAGCAGTTCTTC. Protein product: CASSLQTPGGPNEQFF.

The DNA for the CDR3 is TGTGCCACCAGCAGATTACTCGGGACAGGGAACTATGGCTACACCTTC. Amino acids: CATSRLLGTGNYGYTF. J is TRBJ1-2 and V is TRBV15; TRBD1 matches at 9 bases. CDR3 length equals 16 residues. Germline CDR1 LNHNV, CDR2 YYDKDF (reference sequence). The trim removed 2 bases at V and 2 bases at J, leaving 6 bases unmatched.

V and J are TRBV28 and TRBJ1-5; the match to TRBD1 covers 7 bases. J gave up 3 bases and V 2 bases, and 4 bases lay outside the gene matches. The CDR3 runs 15 residues. Looked up from germline, CDR1 is MDHEN and CDR2 is SYDVKM. Here the CDR3 DNA reads TGTGCCAGCAGTTTAACCGACAGGGACAATCAGCCCCAGCATTTT. As protein: CASSLTDRDNQPQHF.

This clone was recorded once. The V gene is TRBV10-3, the J gene TRBJ2-1, with TRBD2 matching over 12 bases. Germline CDR1 ENHRY, CDR2 SYGVKD. The CDR3 is made up of 15 amino acids. Trimming took 4 bases from V and 8 from J; bases not matched to a gene: 6. The CDR3 spells CAISGETSGSDEQFF. The CDR3 region has the DNA TGTGCCATCAGTGGGGAGACTAGCGGGAGCGATGAGCAGTTCTTC.

The chain couples TRBV19 to TRBJ2-1; TRBD2 agrees at 9 bases. V shed 6 bases, J shed 8 bases, and the junction held 11 bases outside the gene matches. This CDR3 has 15 residues. Germline CDR1 LNHDA, CDR2 SQIVND (reference sequence). CDR3 in DNA: TGTGCCAGTAGCCGACCGGGACTAGCCCCCGATGAGCAGTTCTTC. Encoded protein: CASSRPGLAPDEQFF.

The chain's CDR3 is CASSQRQVYPSYEQYF. CDR3 bases: TGTGCCAGCAGCCAAAGACAGGTTTATCCCTCCTACGAGCAGTACTTC. The chain employs TRBV3-1 (or the pseudogene TRBV3-2) and TRBJ2-7, with a tentative D call TRBD1 (6 bases). The germline gives CDR1 LGHDT, CDR2 YNNKEL (reference sequence). The CDR3 totals 16 residues. The germline V and J ends were trimmed by 2 bases and 0 bases, with 14 bases remaining between them.

The V and J genes are TRBV6-2 or TRBV6-3 and TRBJ1-1; D remains unclear. The CDR3 spans 13 residues. Germline V gene sequence: CDR1 MNHEY, CDR2 SVGEGT. Trimming left V 4 bases short and J 3 bases short, with 9 bases between. This chain's CDR3 is CASSFPSDTEAFF. CDR3 bases: TGTGCCAGCAGTTTTCCTAGTGACACTGAAGCTTTCTTT.

V and J are TRBV20-1 and TRBJ2-7, with unresolved D. The germline gives CDR1 DFQATT, CDR2 SNEGSKA (reference sequence). The V gene lost 3 bases and the J gene lost 7 bases, with 10 bases spanning the gap. This CDR3 is built from 11 residues. The CDR3 spells CSARILGEQYF. In DNA form, the CDR3 reads TGCAGTGCTAGGATCTTAGGGGAGCAGTACTTC.

The genes are TRBV7-9 and TRBJ2-7, with D hard to call. The germline V gene encodes CDR1 SEHNR and CDR2 FQNEAQ (reference sequence). With 4 bases removed from V and 5 bases from J, the gap between germline ends came to 12 bases. The CDR3 sequence is 13 residues long. This chain's CDR3 is CASSYRALDEQYF. In nucleotides, the CDR3 is TGTGCCAGCAGCTACCGGGCCTTGGACGAGCAGTACTTC.

The chain joins TRBV5-1 to TRBJ1-1; D gene ambiguous. This CDR3 contains 14 residues. V lost 2 bases to trimming and J lost 1 base, with 9 bases between them. Per the germline V gene, CDR1 is SGHRS and CDR2 is YFSETQ. The DNA of the CDR3 is TGCGCCAGCAGCTTAGACGTGGGGAACACTGAAGCTTTCTTT. Translated, it gives CASSLDVGNTEAFF.

The gene calls are TRBV2 and TRBJ1-3, with D perhaps TRBD1 (5 bases). The CDR3 runs to 15 residues. Germline V lookup: CDR1 SNHLY, CDR2 FYNNEI. The ends were cut back, 4 bases at V and 4 bases at J, with 14 bases in the middle. Here the CDR3 reads CASSVTRTTGNTIYF. The CDR3 DNA sequence: TGTGCCAGCAGTGTGACTCGGACAACAGGAAACACCATATATTTT.

The V call is TRBV2, the J call TRBJ1-6; 9 nucleotides align to TRBD1. J was trimmed by 7 bases and V by 8 bases; bases with no gene match: 3. Germline CDR1 is SNHLY and CDR2 is FYNNEI. The CDR3 loop spans 13 amino acids. CDR3 loop: CASGTGPNSPLHF. The CDR3 DNA follows: TGTGCCAGCGGGACAGGGCCCAATTCACCCCTCCACTTT.

The chain links TRBV6-5 to TRBJ2-7, with D possibly being TRBD1 (6 bases). V lost 7 bases and J lost 2, with 15 bases in between. The CDR3 has 14 residues. CDR1 is MNHEY, CDR2 SVGAGI, per germline. The CDR3 sequence is CASNEEAGAYEQYF. CDR3 nucleotides: TGTGCCAGCAACGAAGAGGCAGGGGCCTACGAGCAGTACTTC.

This sequence joins TRBV28 and TRBJ2-1; maybe TRBD1 (5 bases). The CDR3 has 16 residues. The V end was cut by 2 bases, the J end by 2 bases, with 13 bases between. Germline V gene data show CDR1 as MDHEN and CDR2 as SYDVKM. The CDR3: CASSLPTRGAYNEQFF. In DNA form, the CDR3 reads TGTGCCAGCAGTTTACCGACAAGGGGTGCCTACAATGAGCAGTTCTTC. Using reference TRBV28 and TRBJ2-1 for the parts outside the CDR3, the full variable domain is DVKVTQSSRYLVKRTGEKVFLECVQDMDHENMFWYRQDPGLGLRLIYFSYDVKMKEKGDIPEGYSVSREKKERFSLILESASTNQTSMYLCASSLPTRGAYNEQFFGPGTRLTVL.

The chain links TRBV2 to TRBJ2-1, with D unclear. The length of the CDR3 is 14 residues. Germline CDR1 is SNHLY and CDR2 is FYNNEI. Trimming left V 4 bases short and J 3 bases short, with 10 bases between. The CDR3 spells CASSVEPNYNEQFF. The CDR3 nucleotides are TGTGCCAGCAGTGTGGAACCAAACTACAATGAGCAGTTCTTC.

This chain joins TRBV21-1 and TRBJ2-7; the table names TRBD2, a call not compared with the DNA. TRBV21-1 is labeled a pseudogene. The length of the CDR3 is 17 residues. CDR3 DNA: TGTGCCAGCAGCAAAGCCAGGACTAGCGGGAGGCGATACGAGCAGTACTTC. Its translation is CASSKARTSGRRYEQYF.

This clone came up once. V is TRBV9 and J is TRBJ2-2; the D gene is possibly TRBD1 (6 bases). The ends were cut back, 2 bases at V and 7 bases at J, with 12 bases in the middle. The CDR3 totals 14 residues. Germline V gives CDR1 SGDLS, CDR2 YYNGEE. In nucleotides, the CDR3 is TGTGCCAGCAGCGTCCTACAGGGCGGCGGGGAGCTGTTTTTT. Its translation: CASSVLQGGGELFF.

CDR3 sequence: CASSTDRGSYEQYF. As DNA, the CDR3 is TGTGCCAGCAGCACTGACAGGGGCTCCTACGAGCAGTACTTC. V gene TRBV7-2 combines with J gene TRBJ2-7, with TRBD1 matching over 8 bases. The V and J ends lost 5 bases and 0 bases, in that order; junction bases with no gene match: 3. CDR1 is SGHTA and CDR2 is FQGNSA in the germline V gene. The CDR3 length is 14 residues.

The V call is TRBV3-1 (or the pseudogene TRBV3-2), the J call TRBJ1-6; no reliable D call. Per germline, CDR1 LGHDT and CDR2 YNNKEL (reference sequence). This CDR3 has 15 amino acids. Trimming left V 1 base short and J 9 bases short, with 13 bases between. The CDR3 spells CASSQARPLPSPLHF. CDR3 in DNA: TGTGCCAGCAGCCAAGCACGGCCGTTACCTTCACCCCTCCACTTT.

The J gene is TRBJ2-3, the V gene TRBV11-2, with 13 bases identical to TRBD2. The length of the CDR3 is 15 residues. V lost 5 bases and J lost 6; bases outside the gene matches: 5. From germline, CDR1 is SGHAT and CDR2 FQNNGV. The CDR3 DNA is TGTGCCAGCAGCGGTACTAGCGGGAGGGGCGATACGCAGTATTTT. This encodes CASSGTSGRGDTQYF.

The rearrangement uses TRBV19 and TRBJ1-4; D unclear. The V end lost 2 bases, the J end lost 13 bases, and 11 bases lay between the germline ends. Germline V gene lookup returns CDR1 LNHDA and CDR2 SQIVND (reference sequence). The CDR3 has 12 residues. For the CDR3, the DNA is TGTGCCAGTAGTATATCCCTCGGTGGACTGTTTTTT. Translation gives CASSISLGGLFF.